A selection of T cell receptor beta chains follows, all from one sample in a study of identical twins. TCRdb reprocessed the 5' RACE reads with MiXCR, giving one entry per CDR3 protein. The data show about 720,000 distinct CDR3 sequences, 8.5% to 9% seen once. A further study also used this sample, focusing on yellow fever vaccine responses in identical twins.

Sequenced input: PBMCs. The receptors were sampled from a woman younger than 35 in good health. Each CDR3 is given with its conserved first and last residue.

J gene: TRBJ2-4; V gene: TRBV27; CDR3 protein: CASSTRQLAGVLAKNIQYF
J gene: TRBJ2-2; V gene: TRBV4-1; CDR3 protein: CASSQGTGGTRELFF
J gene: TRBJ1-2; V gene: TRBV2; CDR3 protein: CASSEFPQFGYTF
J gene: TRBJ2-3; V gene: TRBV4-3; CDR3 protein: CASSRTTSGSTTDTQYF
J gene: TRBJ2-7; V gene: TRBV12-3/TRBV12-4; CDR3 protein: CASSLAGVVYEQYF
J gene: TRBJ2-2; V gene: TRBV5-1; CDR3 protein: CASSPFRDIDTGELFF
J gene: TRBJ2-7; V gene: TRBV6-5; CDR3 protein: CASSYSTHRDKGSSYEQYF
J gene: TRBJ2-1; V gene: TRBV20-1; CDR3 protein: CSAPGTSGKLPYNEQFF
J gene: TRBJ1-2; V gene: TRBV5-6; CDR3 protein: CASSFKVGYTF
J gene: TRBJ2-2; V gene: TRBV20-1; CDR3 protein: CSARTGTQNTGELFF
J gene: TRBJ2-7; V gene: TRBV25-1; CDR3 protein: CASSAGSDEQYF
J gene: TRBJ2-7; V gene: TRBV27; CDR3 protein: CASSFTLAGREQYF
J gene: TRBJ2-1; V gene: TRBV7-7; CDR3 protein: CASSLALAGADEQFF
J gene: TRBJ2-3; V gene: TRBV24-1; CDR3 protein: CATGATGRTADTQYF
J gene: TRBJ1-5; V gene: TRBV28; CDR3 protein: CASRARGNQPQHF
J gene: TRBJ2-1; V gene: TRBV7-8; CDR3 protein: CASSSRVTAYNEQFF
J gene: TRBJ2-1; V gene: TRBV5-1; CDR3 protein: CASSLHGSSGSYNEQFF
J gene: TRBJ2-1; V gene: TRBV27; CDR3 protein: CASSSRTSGRAYDSYNEQFF
J gene: TRBJ2-3; V gene: TRBV11-2; CDR3 protein: CASSLKGGVGTDTQYF
J gene: TRBJ2-2; V gene: TRBV12-3/TRBV12-4; CDR3 protein: CASSRLAGANTGELFF
J gene: TRBJ2-1; V gene: TRBV3-1; CDR3 protein: CASSQKYAPTGVHEQFF
J gene: TRBJ1-4; V gene: TRBV30; CDR3 protein: CACHPRTGNEKLFF
J gene: TRBJ2-6; V gene: TRBV9; CDR3 protein: CASTPGLSLAGANVLTF
J gene: TRBJ2-5; V gene: TRBV25-1; CDR3 protein: CASSEGATSKETQYF
J gene: TRBJ1-1; V gene: TRBV6-4; CDR3 protein: CASSRGQVEGTEVFF
J gene: TRBJ2-1; V gene: TRBV6-1; CDR3 protein: CASSPYPAGDNEQFF
J gene: TRBJ2-3; V gene: TRBV6-5; CDR3 protein: CASSYLGSSTDTQYF